The subject of this entry is one T cell receptor (beta chain). Its antigen remains undetermined. Base qualities were left out, and no much larger clone turns up one base away. Ophthalmopathy patients had moderately to severely active disease, Clinical Activity Score of at least 3, NOSPECS grade of at least 4, and disease duration under 3 months. Patients were excluded if they had other autoimmune diseases, uncontrolled infections, pregnancy or lactation. Clinical symptoms, serum thyroxine, TRAb, thyroid ultrasound and orbital computed tomography formed the basis of the diagnosis. Using Ficoll-Paque density gradient centrifugation, PBMCs were isolated from over 8.5 ml of fresh peripheral blood. Trizol reagent was used to extract the total RNA, and its quality was then checked on an Agilent 2100 Bioanalyzer. The germline V gene yields SNHLY for CDR1 and FYNNEI for CDR2. A distance of 19 bases separates the germline ends of V and J, which lose 2 bases and 6 bases respectively. The CDR3 covers 16 residues, taking in both the cysteine and the phenylalanine. The kept DNA is CDR3 alone, 48 bases in frame from the first base.

For repertoire sequencing, the TCR beta CDR3 regions were amplified from RNA transcripts. The first round of RT-PCR was done with HTBI primers and the Qiagen OneStep RT-PCR kit, and was followed by a second round of multiplex PCR, then size selection and purification. Libraries were sequenced on an Illumina HiSeq2000 using paired-end 100 bp reads. For the original study's pipeline: SOAPnuke was used for read processing, and reads with adapters, uncalled bases, a mean Phred below 15, or no exact constant-primer or identifier match were discarded. COPE v1.2.5 was used to merge high-quality paired reads. Clonotypes were defined as unique nucleotide sequences and were aligned to IMGT TRB V, D and J references using MiTCR v1.1. Only V-J combinations with frequency above 0.0001 were analysed, covering approximately 99% of repertoires. For each V-J combination, a TCR clonal expansion and chaos score was defined as F50 clonal expansion divided by the chaos observed in the TCRdist matrix. Welch's t-statistics and random forest were used to reduce features to about 14 V-J combinations, which were fed into a naive Bayes classifier. The similarity between thyroid and blood repertoires was quantified using the Morisita-Horn index. Using fastp at Q25 and MiXCR, TCRdb reprocessed the public reads and kept productive beta chains. Rows with a matching CDR3 protein are joined into one entry that keeps the most common DNA and genes. The V and J calls, along with clone size, are taken from TCRdb and not from the paper's own processing. The sample includes approximately 700,000 distinct CDR3 sequences, with about two fifths observed a single time. The top ten clones comprise more than 2.5% of the sample.

This specimen belongs to a study of Graves' ophthalmopathy and Graves' hyperthyroidism (dated by TCRdb to 2017 to 2018). In the study overall: Peripheral blood was collected at initial diagnosis, prior to any treatment. TCR beta repertoire signatures were used to distinguish Graves' ophthalmopathy from Graves' hyperthyroidism and to predict progression to ophthalmopathy. To explore V-J signatures that separate ophthalmopathy from hyperthyroidism, a discovery set of approximately 100 patients was enrolled, consisting of approximately 45 with ophthalmopathy and around 57 with stable hyperthyroidism. An independent validation cohort comprised around 19 hyperthyroidism patients and 15 to 17 patients who later progressed from hyperthyroidism to ophthalmopathy. In total, some 130 blood samples were TCR-sequenced: 43 ophthalmopathy, some 75 hyperthyroidism and roughly 17 hyperthyroidism-to-ophthalmopathy patients. In five to seven hyperthyroidism patients, T-cell repertoires of thyroid tissue and blood were compared. After sampling, hyperthyroidism patients received methimazole starting at 30 mg daily, and ophthalmopathy patients received high-dose intravenous methylprednisolone. Points the paper makes about the study in general: In cross-validation, the 13-signature model distinguished ophthalmopathy from stable hyperthyroidism with just over 85% sensitivity and around 81% specificity, while in the test set the corresponding values were about 80% and 75%. Among expanded thyroid clonotypes with frequency above 0.001, most also showed up in blood, which suggests that blood repertoires may reflect the thyroid immune response. Sample size was not statistically predetermined, and group allocation was not concealed from the investigators. In validation, the model predicted ophthalmopathy progression with about 71% sensitivity and around 72% specificity; more than ten predicted patients were CT-confirmed with GO in a median of roughly 6.8 months.

The chain is assembled from TRBV2 and TRBJ1-1; the D segment could be TRBD1, given 5 matching bases. Sequencing input: peripheral blood. The origin of this receptor is an adult man with Graves' ophthalmopathy. The DNA sequence is given as TGTGCCAGCAGTGAATCGGGGCAGGCCCATAACGCTGAAGCTTTCTTT. Translation gives CASSESGQAHNAEAFF.